Here is one T cell receptor beta chain with its context. The data were obtained in a study of cytomegalovirus exposure and HLA in healthy donors. This PCR relied on a set of 60 Vbeta primers and 13 Jbeta primers. The data were produced by immunoSEQ multiplex PCR, yet TCRdb's version contains in-frame clones alone and is incomplete. The sample lists 150,000 or so clones; approximately 78% were seen once. The clonotype was recovered from a woman aged 18 to 35 in good health and CMV-seronegative. What was sequenced was PBMCs.

This CDR3 is CASTPTGFNQPQHF. CDR3 nucleotides: TGTGCCAGCACTCCGACAGGGTTCAATCAGCCCCAGCATTTT. The chain uses TRBV2 and TRBJ1-5; 7 bases align to TRBD1. The CDR3 covers 14 residues. The germline gives CDR1 SNHLY, CDR2 FYNNEI. V shed 7 bases and J 3 bases; nucleotides not matched to a gene: 6.